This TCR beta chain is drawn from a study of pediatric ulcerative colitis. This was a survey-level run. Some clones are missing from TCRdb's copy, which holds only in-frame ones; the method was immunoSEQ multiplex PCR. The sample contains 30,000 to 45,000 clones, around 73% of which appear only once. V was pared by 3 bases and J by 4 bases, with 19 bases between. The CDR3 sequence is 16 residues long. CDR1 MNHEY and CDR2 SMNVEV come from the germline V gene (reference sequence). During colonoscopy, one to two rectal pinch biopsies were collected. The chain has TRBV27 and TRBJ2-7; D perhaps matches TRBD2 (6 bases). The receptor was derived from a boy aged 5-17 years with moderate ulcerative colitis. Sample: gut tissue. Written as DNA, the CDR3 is TGTGCCAGCAGTTTCACTAGAGGGCTAAGCGGGTACGAGCAGTACTTC. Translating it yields CASSFTRGLSGYEQYF.